This paragraph covers one T cell receptor (beta chain) sequence. Its antigen is not identified. Donors comprised healthy HIV-negative adults lacking recent acute infections or vaccinations. This sample was included in a study of shared clonotypes between healthy human individuals. Study-wide results and limits: Rarefaction indicated that sorted-subset sequencing remained incomplete although depth was large. Shared across four donors were roughly 4.8% of the naive CD4 clonotypes.

Per the authors' pipeline: There were no quality scores in the junction-only immunoSEQ sequences, so filtering differed. Only in-frame clones appear in the TCRdb table, and some are missing; sequencing was by immunoSEQ multiplex PCR. V and J calls and clone size follow that table, whereas D and trimming were derived from the DNA. This repertoire shows some 1,100,000 clones, about four fifths found once; its top ten account for approximately 0.52%. Sequences were obtained from memory CD4+ T cells from PBMCs. Indicated subset: CD45RA-negative fraction. The source is a man aged 18 to 35 in good health. Some clones in this sample may be carry-over from other donors' samples.

As DNA, the CDR3 is TGCAGTGCTGGGGACTTGGAGCAGTTCTTC. Residues: CSAGDLEQFF. V is TRBV20-1 and J is TRBJ2-1, with a tentative D call TRBD2 (6 bases). The CDR3 has 10 residues. V was clipped by 5 bases and J by 10 bases, with 9 bases between them. Germline V gene lookup returns CDR1 DFQATT and CDR2 SNEGSKA (reference sequence).